The 27 T cell receptor beta chains below all came from one sample that was sequenced in a study of blood T cells in healthy people across ages. Together with a sample-barcoded 5' primer, a J-beta primer mix was included in a second PCR lasting about 6 to 11 cycles. Each CDR3 protein gets one entry after TCRdb re-called the 5' RACE reads with MiXCR. Here the sample spans 750,000 to 850,000 distinct CDR3 sequences, about 25% being singletons. These data were likewise used in another study, on T cells of mothers and their children.

The sample was blood. These receptors were taken from a boy younger than 18 in good health.

About this clonotype: The germline gene is not matched at one end of the junction; a read error may be the cause. The V call is TRBV29-1, the J call TRBJ1-5, with 9 bases identical to TRBD1. CDR1 is SQVTM and CDR2 is ANQGSEA in the germline V gene. CDR3 length: 14 residues. CDR3 region: CSVEGQGSGQPQHF. The DNA for the CDR3 is TGCAGCGTGGAAGGACAGGGGTCCGGACAGCCCCAGCATTTT. Variable domain in full (rest from reference TRBV29-1 and TRBJ1-5): SAVISQKPSRDICQRGTSLTIQCQVDSQVTMMFWYRQQPGQSLTLIATANQGSEATYESGFVIDKFPISRPNLTFSTLTVSNMSPEDSSIYLCSVEGQGSGQPQHFGDGTRLSIL.

This clonotype was found a few times. A much larger clone is a single base away; this may be a read error. This chain uses TRBV19 with TRBJ2-1; 7 bases map to TRBD2. The CDR3 runs 14 residues. The germline V gene has CDR1 LNHDA and CDR2 SQIVND (reference sequence). Trimming cost V 0 bases and J 8 bases; bases outside gene matches: 4. CDR3 residues: CASSIDGGIYEQFF. CDR3 DNA: TGTGCCAGTAGTATAGACGGGGGGATCTATGAGCAGTTCTTC.

The V gene is TRBV20-1, the J gene TRBJ1-6; D remains unclear. Germline CDR1 DFQATT, CDR2 SNEGSKA (reference sequence). CDR3 size: 14 residues. V was trimmed by 6 bases and J by 2 bases, leaving 11 bases between them. As DNA, the CDR3 is TGCAGTGCCAGGCGGGAAACCTATAATTCACCCCTCCACTTT. It translates to CSARRETYNSPLHF.

The chain links TRBV3-1 to TRBJ2-1; D unclear. The CDR3 totals 14 residues. V lost 2 bases and J 7 bases, leaving 12 bases between the germline ends. CDR1 and CDR2 from the germline V gene are LGHDT and YNNKEL (reference sequence). In DNA, the CDR3 is TGTGCCAGCAGCCAATTGAGTTCGCGGAATGAGCAGTTCTTC. It encodes CASSQLSSRNEQFF.

V gene TRBV6-2 or TRBV6-3 combines with J gene TRBJ2-6; D is unresolved. The germline V gene encodes CDR1 MNHEY and CDR2 SVGEGT. The CDR3 extends over 15 amino acids. With 5 bases removed from V and 8 bases from J, the gap between germline ends came to 16 bases. For the CDR3, the DNA is TGTGCCAGCAGTAAAATGGGGATTTCGTCCAACGTCCTGACTTTC. Translated, it gives CASSKMGISSNVLTF.

The rearrangement uses TRBV6-2 or TRBV6-3 and TRBJ2-5, with TRBD2 identical over 13 bases. The last part of the DNA fits TRBJ2-7 better; the J call may be wrong. This CDR3 has 14 residues. From germline, CDR1 is MNHEY and CDR2 SVGEGT. CDR3 amino acids: CASTTSGGLYEQYF. The CDR3 bases are TGTGCCAGCACGACTAGCGGGGGGTTATACGAGCAGTACTTC.

The genes are TRBV7-9 and TRBJ2-1; D is unclear. This CDR3 region has 14 residues. CDR1 SEHNR and CDR2 FQNEAQ come from the germline V gene (reference sequence). Trimming shortened V by 5 bases and J by 0 bases, and 8 bases separated the two germline ends. CDR3 region: CASSADPSYNEQFF. The CDR3 DNA reads TGTGCCAGCAGCGCCGACCCCTCCTACAATGAGCAGTTCTTC.

The rearrangement joins TRBV24-1 to TRBJ2-2; the D gene is possibly TRBD1 (5 bases). The germline gives CDR1 KGHDR, CDR2 SFDVKD. This CDR3 spans 16 amino acids. Trimming removed 4 bases from V and 4 bases from J, with 15 bases in between. The CDR3 sequence: CATSDLAPGPTGELFF. The CDR3 coding sequence is TGTGCCACCAGTGACTTGGCTCCAGGGCCCACCGGGGAGCTGTTTTTT.

This clonotype was counted only a few times. This chain uses TRBV7-3 with TRBJ2-5; 9 nucleotides agree with TRBD2. The J call may not be correct, given that the DNA end is closer to TRBJ2-1. Germline V CDR1 and CDR2: SGHTA, FQGTGA. The CDR3 covers 15 residues. The CDR3 nucleotides are TGTGCCAGCAGGTCCGGGACTAGCAAGTTGAATGAGCAGTTCTTC. Encoded protein: CASRSGTSKLNEQFF.

DNA of the CDR3: TGTGCCAGCAGCTCAGCATTTGACAGGGACCAAGAGACCCAGTACTTC. It codes for CASSSAFDRDQETQYF. This sequence joins TRBV7-2 and TRBJ2-5; the match to TRBD1 covers 7 bases. V trimming: 4 bases; J trimming: 0 bases; junction bases outside the gene matches: 8. The germline CDR1 and CDR2 sequences are SGHTA and FQGNSA. The CDR3 runs to 16 residues.

This rearrangement joins TRBV20-1 to TRBJ1-6; D is possibly TRBD1 (5 bases). The CDR3 has 12 amino acids. V was pared by 3 bases and J by 12 bases, with 12 bases between. CDR1 is DFQATT, CDR2 SNEGSKA, per germline (reference sequence). The CDR3 region has the DNA TGCAGTGCTAGCCTAACCGACAGACCCCTCCACTTT. Amino acids: CSASLTDRPLHF.

This clonotype was found a few times. The chain uses TRBV12-3 or TRBV12-4 and TRBJ1-2; the D gene is possibly TRBD1 (6 bases). V shed 6 bases and J shed 6 bases, with 17 bases lying between them. CDR3 size: 14 residues. CDR3 amino acids: CASSGGVTRNGYTF. As DNA, the CDR3 is TGTGCCAGCAGCGGGGGCGTCACCAGGAATGGCTACACCTTC.

This chain uses TRBV29-1 with TRBJ2-1; D is unresolved. Germline assignment: CDR1 SQVTM and CDR2 ANQGSEA. Trimming stripped 7 bases from V and 7 bases from J, with 17 bases between. The CDR3 consists of 13 residues. The CDR3, as DNA: TGCAGCGCCAAAAGGGCCAGTTTAAATGAGCAGTTCTTC. Protein sequence: CSAKRASLNEQFF.

In this sample, this clonotype turned up a few times. The chain links TRBV11-1 to TRBJ2-5; D is uncertain. Deletions cut 6 bases from V and 7 bases from J, with 15 bases between. Germline CDR1 reads SGHAT; CDR2 reads FQDESV (reference sequence). The CDR3 totals 13 residues. The CDR3 region has the DNA TGTGCCAGCAGAAACGACCGAGCATGGACCCAGTACTTC. It encodes CASRNDRAWTQYF.

The chain is built from TRBV20-1 and TRBJ2-3; the D gene is possibly TRBD2 (5 bases). Trimming left V 4 bases short and J 0 bases short, with 20 bases between. The V gene's germline CDR1 is DFQATT and CDR2 SNEGSKA (reference sequence). CDR3 length: 17 amino acids. CDR3 DNA sequence: TGCAGTGCTACGTCTCGGACTGCCATTTCTAGCACAGATACGCAGTATTTT. As protein: CSATSRTAISSTDTQYF.

The chain is built from TRBV9 and TRBJ2-3, with D unresolved. Trimming cost V 0 bases and J 0 bases, with 8 bases left between them. This CDR3 region has 15 residues. Per germline, CDR1 SGDLS and CDR2 YYNGEE. DNA of the CDR3: TGTGCCAGCAGCGTAGCTTGGGGAAGCACAGATACGCAGTATTTT. Protein product: CASSVAWGSTDTQYF.

Written as DNA, the CDR3 is TGTGCCAGTAGTCCTACTAGGACAGGGTCAGTTAGCATTCAGTACTTC. This codes for CASSPTRTGSVSIQYF. The rearrangement links TRBV19 to TRBJ2-4; TRBD1 agrees at 8 bases. The CDR3 is 16 amino acids. Germline V gene lookup returns CDR1 LNHDA and CDR2 SQIVND (reference sequence). V trimming: 5 bases; J trimming: 9 bases; junction bases outside the gene matches: 15. Supplemented by reference TRBV19 and TRBJ2-4, the full variable domain reads DGGITQSPKYLFRKEGQNVTLSCEQNLNHDAMYWYRQDPGQGLRLIYYSQIVNDFQKGDIAEGYSVSREKKESFPLTVTSAQKNPTAFYLCASSPTRTGSVSIQYFGAGTRLSVL.

This clonotype was observed a handful of times. J is TRBJ2-1 and V is TRBV12-3 or TRBV12-4, with a tentative D call TRBD2 (5 bases). This CDR3 is 11 amino acids long. V was shortened by 4 bases and J by 14 bases, with 12 bases between the two germline ends. The CDR3, as DNA: TGTGCCAGCAGTTACTTGCACGGGAAGTTCTTC. This gives the protein CASSYLHGKFF.

V usage is TRBV19 and J usage is TRBJ2-4; TRBD1 agrees at 9 bases. After removal of 5 bases from V and 7 bases from J, the junction contained 12 bases not matched to a gene. The V gene's germline CDR1 is LNHDA and CDR2 SQIVND (reference sequence). CDR3 size: 16 residues. The CDR3 spells CASSPPGTGKVNIQYF. CDR3 bases: TGTGCCAGTAGTCCACCCGGGACAGGGAAGGTGAACATTCAGTACTTC.

The chain has TRBV24-1 and TRBJ2-3; 10 bases are a match to TRBD2. Germline loops: CDR1 KGHDR, CDR2 SFDVKD. This CDR3 comprises 18 residues. After removal of 4 bases from V and 0 bases from J, the junction contained 9 bases not matched to a gene. The CDR3 region has the DNA TGTGCCACCAGTGAAGCGGCCGGGACTAGCGCTAGCACAGATACGCAGTATTTT. This codes for CATSEAAGTSASTDTQYF.

This clonotype has a count of ten or more. The V call is TRBV5-1, the J call TRBJ2-1; the match to TRBD2 covers 7 bases. Per germline, CDR1 SGHRS and CDR2 YFSETQ. The CDR3 contains 13 residues. The ends lost 7 bases at V and 2 bases at J; junction bases unmatched: 3. Here the CDR3 reads CASVGTTYNEQFF. In nucleotides, the CDR3 is TGCGCCAGCGTTGGGACTACCTACAATGAGCAGTTCTTC.

This sequence joins TRBV14 and TRBJ2-5; no clear D gene. Germline V gene lookup returns CDR1 SGHDN and CDR2 FVKESK. Trimming stripped 1 base from V and 5 bases from J, with 5 bases between. The CDR3 is made up of 12 amino acids. CDR3 protein: CASSQVWETQYF. The DNA for the CDR3 is TGTGCCAGCAGCCAAGTCTGGGAGACCCAGTACTTC.

The chain carries TRBV11-2 and TRBJ2-5; 9 bases agree with TRBD2. The DNA end lines up better with TRBJ2-1; the J call may be wrong. The length of the CDR3 is 14 residues. Germline assignment: CDR1 SGHAT and CDR2 FQNNGV. CDR3: CASSSSAGGREQFF. Written as DNA, the CDR3 is TGTGCCAGCAGTTCTAGCGCGGGGGGGCGTGAGCAGTTCTTC.

Only a few counts were recorded for this clonotype. The V gene is TRBV20-1, the J gene TRBJ2-3; 8 nucleotides line up with TRBD2. Trimming at V came to 0 bases and at J to 2 bases, leaving 4 bases not matched to a gene. CDR1 and CDR2 from the germline V gene are DFQATT and SNEGSKA (reference sequence). CDR3 length equals 15 residues. CDR3 amino acids: CSARDRGGHTDTQYF. CDR3 nucleotides: TGCAGTGCTAGAGATCGGGGGGGGCACACAGATACGCAGTATTTT.

This chain uses TRBV20-1 with TRBJ2-1; a weak D match, TRBD1 (6 bases). Trimming left V 5 bases short and J 2 bases short, with 13 bases between. Germline V gene lookup returns CDR1 DFQATT and CDR2 SNEGSKA (reference sequence). The CDR3 consists of 14 residues. This CDR3 reads CSADTGSTYNEQFF. As DNA, the CDR3 is TGCAGTGCTGATACAGGGAGCACCTACAATGAGCAGTTCTTC.

The gene calls are TRBV27 and TRBJ2-5; D remains ambiguous. This CDR3 has 14 amino acids. The germline gives CDR1 MNHEY, CDR2 SMNVEV (reference sequence). V shed 4 bases and J shed 7 bases, with 16 bases lying between them. The CDR3: CASSCGPRFRTQYF. The CDR3 nucleotides read TGTGCCAGCAGTTGCGGACCGAGGTTTCGGACCCAGTACTTC.

The table lists this clonotype with many counts. The chain carries TRBV14 and TRBJ1-4; D unclear. V was clipped by 0 bases and J by 11 bases, with 7 bases between them. Germline V gene sequence: CDR1 SGHDN, CDR2 FVKESK. The CDR3 loop spans 12 amino acids. The CDR3 DNA is TGTGCCAGCAGCCAAGAAGCCAGGAAACTGTTTTTT. This translates into CASSQEARKLFF.